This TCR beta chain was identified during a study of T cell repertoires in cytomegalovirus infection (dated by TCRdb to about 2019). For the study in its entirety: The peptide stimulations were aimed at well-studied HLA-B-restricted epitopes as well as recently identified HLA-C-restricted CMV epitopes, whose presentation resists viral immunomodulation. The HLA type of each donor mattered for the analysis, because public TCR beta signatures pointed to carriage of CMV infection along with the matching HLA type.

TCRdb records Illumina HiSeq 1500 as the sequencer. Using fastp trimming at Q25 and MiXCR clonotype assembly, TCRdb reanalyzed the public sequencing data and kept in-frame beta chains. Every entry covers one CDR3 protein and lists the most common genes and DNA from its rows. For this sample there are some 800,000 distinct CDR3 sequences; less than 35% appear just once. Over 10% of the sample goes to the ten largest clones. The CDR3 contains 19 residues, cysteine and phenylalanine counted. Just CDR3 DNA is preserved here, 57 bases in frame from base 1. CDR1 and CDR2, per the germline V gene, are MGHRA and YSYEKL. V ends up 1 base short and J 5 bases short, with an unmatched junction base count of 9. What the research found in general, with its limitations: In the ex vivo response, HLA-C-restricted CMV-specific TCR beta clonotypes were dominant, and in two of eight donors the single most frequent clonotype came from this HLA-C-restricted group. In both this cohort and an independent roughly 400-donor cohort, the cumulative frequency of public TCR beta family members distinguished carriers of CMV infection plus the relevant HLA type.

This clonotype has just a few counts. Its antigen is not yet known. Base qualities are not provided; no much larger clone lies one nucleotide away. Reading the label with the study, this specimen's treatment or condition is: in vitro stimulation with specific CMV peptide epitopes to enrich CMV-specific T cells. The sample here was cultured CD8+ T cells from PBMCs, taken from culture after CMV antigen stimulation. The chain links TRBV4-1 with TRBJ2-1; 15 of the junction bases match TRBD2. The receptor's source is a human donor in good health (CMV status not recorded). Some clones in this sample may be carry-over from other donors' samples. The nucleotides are TGCGCCAGCAGCCAAGGATCCTCCGGGACTAGCGGGGGGAACAATGAGCAGTTCTTC. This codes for CASSQGSSGTSGGNNEQFF.